The 9 T cell receptor beta chains listed next were all sequenced from one sample in a study of blood T cell repertoires in COVID-19. Only in-frame clones appear in the TCRdb table, and some are missing; sequencing was by immunoSEQ multiplex PCR. Of around 97,000 clones listed, more than 70% are singletons. The sample taken for sequencing was peripheral blood. Source of these receptors: a woman older than 75 in a cohort sampled during active COVID-19.

V is TRBV24-1 and J is TRBJ1-2, with D perhaps TRBD1 (5 bases). CDR3 length: 12 residues. From germline, CDR1 is KGHDR and CDR2 SFDVKD. V was cut by 8 bases and J by 1 base, with 7 bases left in between. The CDR3 DNA reads as TGTGCCACCATGCAGGGTAACTATGGCTACACCTTC. Residues: CATMQGNYGYTF.

The chain couples TRBV10-3 to TRBJ1-5, with 7 bases identical to TRBD1. Germline CDR1 ENHRY, CDR2 SYGVKD. This CDR3 is 16 amino acids long. J gave up 2 bases and V 2 bases, and 6 bases lay outside the gene matches. CDR3 amino acids: CAISEGNRGGNQPQHF. The CDR3 nucleotides read TGTGCCATCAGTGAGGGGAACAGGGGAGGCAATCAGCCCCAGCATTTT.

The chain combines TRBV5-4 with TRBJ2-2; D possibly corresponds to TRBD1 (6 bases). The CDR3 is made up of 17 amino acids. V was cut by 1 base and J by 0 bases, with 13 bases left in between. CDR1 and CDR2 from the germline V gene are SGHNT and YYREEE (reference sequence). CDR3 nucleotide sequence: TGTGCCAGCAGCTTGCCAGGGGTCGTATCGAACACCGGGGAGCTGTTTTTT. This translates into CASSLPGVVSNTGELFF.

The chain is built from TRBV6-1 and TRBJ2-4; D is possibly TRBD2 (6 bases). The CDR3 has 16 residues. Trimming left V 2 bases short and J 0 bases short, with 11 bases between. From germline, CDR1 is MNHNS and CDR2 SASEGT. In DNA form, the CDR3 reads TGTGCCAGCAGTGAACGGGGGACGGTAGCCAAAAACATTCAGTACTTC. Protein product: CASSERGTVAKNIQYF.

The chain combines TRBV24-1 with TRBJ2-3, with TRBD2 matching over 8 bases. Losses at the gene ends were 6 bases for V and 2 bases for J; bases not matched to a gene: 6. The CDR3 is made up of 15 amino acids. Germline-derived CDR1 and CDR2 are KGHDR and SFDVKD. CDR3: CATSREGDATDTQYF. In DNA form, the CDR3 reads TGTGCCACCAGTCGGGAGGGGGACGCCACAGATACGCAGTATTTT.

This chain connects TRBV19 to TRBJ1-2; the D gene is possibly TRBD1 (6 bases). The CDR3 is made up of 14 amino acids. Trimming removed 2 bases at V and 8 bases at J, with 15 bases between. Germline assignment: CDR1 LNHDA and CDR2 SQIVND (reference sequence). In nucleotides, the CDR3 is TGTGCCAGTAGTATACCGTCACAGGGACTAGGCTACACCTTC. Translation: CASSIPSQGLGYTF.

The chain carries TRBV6-1 and TRBJ2-1, with TRBD2 as a possible D gene (6 bases). The germline V gene encodes CDR1 MNHNS and CDR2 SASEGT. The CDR3 spans 15 residues. The V and J ends lost 3 bases and 5 bases respectively, with 14 bases between them. CDR3 sequence reads: CASSEGGKFNNEQFF. In DNA, the CDR3 is TGTGCCAGCAGTGAGGGCGGGAAATTTAACAATGAGCAGTTCTTC.

The V gene is TRBV7-9, the J gene TRBJ1-4; tentative D call: TRBD1 (6 bases). The ends were cut back, 3 bases at V and 12 bases at J, with 11 bases in the middle. The CDR3 has 12 residues. CDR1 is SEHNR and CDR2 is FQNEAQ in the germline V gene (reference sequence). For the CDR3, the DNA is TGTGCCAGCAGCTTGGAAGGGGGGGAACTGTTTTTT. This sequence encodes CASSLEGGELFF.

The V call is TRBV12-1, the J call TRBJ1-4; the D call of TRBD1 is as the table states it, not checked on the DNA. TRBV12-1 is flagged as a pseudogene. The CDR3 totals 16 residues. The CDR3 nucleotides read TGTGCCAGCAGCTTCACTGACAGGGACTCGGCTGAAAAACTGTTTTTT. The encoded protein is CASSFTDRDSAEKLFF.